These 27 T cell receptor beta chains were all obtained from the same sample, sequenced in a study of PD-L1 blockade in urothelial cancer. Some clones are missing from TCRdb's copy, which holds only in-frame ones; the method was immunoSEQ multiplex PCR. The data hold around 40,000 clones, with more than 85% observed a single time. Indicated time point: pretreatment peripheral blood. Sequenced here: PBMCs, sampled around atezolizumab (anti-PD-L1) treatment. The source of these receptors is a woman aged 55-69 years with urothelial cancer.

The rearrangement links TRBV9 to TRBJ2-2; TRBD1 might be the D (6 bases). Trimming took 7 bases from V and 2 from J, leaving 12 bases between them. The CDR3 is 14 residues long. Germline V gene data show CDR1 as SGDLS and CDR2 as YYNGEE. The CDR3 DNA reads TGTGCCAGCGAACCGGGACATAACACCGGGGAGCTGTTTTTT. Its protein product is CASEPGHNTGELFF.

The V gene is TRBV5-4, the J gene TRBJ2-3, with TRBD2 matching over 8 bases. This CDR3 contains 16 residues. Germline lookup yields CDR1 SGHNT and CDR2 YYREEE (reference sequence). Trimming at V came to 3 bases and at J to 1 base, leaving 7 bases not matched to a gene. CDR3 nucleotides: TGTGCCAGCAGCTCACCTATACTAGCGGGCACAGATACGCAGTATTTT. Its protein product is CASSSPILAGTDTQYF.

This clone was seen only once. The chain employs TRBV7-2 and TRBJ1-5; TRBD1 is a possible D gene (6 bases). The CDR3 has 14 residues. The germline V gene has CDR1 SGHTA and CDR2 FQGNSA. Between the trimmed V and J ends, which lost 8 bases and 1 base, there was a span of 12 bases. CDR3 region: CASGQGTSNQPQHF. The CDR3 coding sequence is TGTGCCAGCGGTCAGGGGACCAGCAATCAGCCCCAGCATTTT.

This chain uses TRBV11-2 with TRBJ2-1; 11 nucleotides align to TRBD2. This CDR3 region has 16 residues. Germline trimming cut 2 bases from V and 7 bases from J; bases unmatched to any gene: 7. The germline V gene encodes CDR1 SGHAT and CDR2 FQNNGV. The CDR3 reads CASSLISGRAVNEQFF. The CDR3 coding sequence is TGTGCCAGCAGCTTAATTAGCGGGAGGGCCGTGAATGAGCAGTTCTTC.

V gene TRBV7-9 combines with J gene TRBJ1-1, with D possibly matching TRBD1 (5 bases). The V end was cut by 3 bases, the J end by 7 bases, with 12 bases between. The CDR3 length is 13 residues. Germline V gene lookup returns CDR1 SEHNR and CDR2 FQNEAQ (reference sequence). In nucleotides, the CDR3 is TGTGCCAGCAGCTTCCTTTTCCAGGGTGAAGCTTTCTTT. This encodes CASSFLFQGEAFF.

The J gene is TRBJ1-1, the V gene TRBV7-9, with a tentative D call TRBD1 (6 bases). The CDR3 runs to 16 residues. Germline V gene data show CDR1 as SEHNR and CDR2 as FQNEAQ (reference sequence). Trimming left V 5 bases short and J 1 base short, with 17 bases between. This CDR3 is CASSRGVNRANTEAFF. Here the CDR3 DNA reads TGTGCCAGCAGCCGGGGGGTTAACAGGGCGAACACTGAAGCTTTCTTT.

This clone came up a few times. The CDR3 here is CASSDNREQFF. The CDR3 DNA sequence: TGTGCCAGCAGTGATAACCGGGAGCAGTTCTTC. The V call is TRBV6-4, the J call TRBJ2-1; D is undetermined. This CDR3 comprises 11 residues. The germline V and J ends were trimmed by 3 bases and 10 bases, with 7 bases remaining between them. The germline CDR1 and CDR2 sequences are MRHNA and SNTAGT.

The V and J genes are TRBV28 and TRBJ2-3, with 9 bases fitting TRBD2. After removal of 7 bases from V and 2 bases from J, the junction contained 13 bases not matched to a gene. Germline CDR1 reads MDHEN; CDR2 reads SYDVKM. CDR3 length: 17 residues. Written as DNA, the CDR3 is TGTGCCAGCAACCGAATTCGGCCTAGCGGGGTCACAGATACGCAGTATTTT. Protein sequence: CASNRIRPSGVTDTQYF.

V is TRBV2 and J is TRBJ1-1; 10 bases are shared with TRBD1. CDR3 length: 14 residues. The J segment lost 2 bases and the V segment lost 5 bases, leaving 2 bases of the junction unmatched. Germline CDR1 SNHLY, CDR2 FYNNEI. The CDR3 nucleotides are TGTGCCAGCAGTCGACAGGGGGCTAACACTGAAGCTTTCTTT. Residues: CASSRQGANTEAFF.

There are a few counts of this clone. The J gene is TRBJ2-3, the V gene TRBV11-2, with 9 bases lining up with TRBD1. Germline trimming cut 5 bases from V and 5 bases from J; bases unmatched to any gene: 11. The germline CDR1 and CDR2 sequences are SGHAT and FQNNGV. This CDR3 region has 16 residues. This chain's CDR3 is CASSPTGTGTRDTQYF. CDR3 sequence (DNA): TGTGCCAGCAGCCCGACCGGGACAGGGACAAGAGATACGCAGTATTTT.

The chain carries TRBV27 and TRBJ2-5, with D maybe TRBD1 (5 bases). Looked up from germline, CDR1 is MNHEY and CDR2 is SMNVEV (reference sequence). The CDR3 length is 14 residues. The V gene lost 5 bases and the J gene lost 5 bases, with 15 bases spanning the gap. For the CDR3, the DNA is TGTGCCAGCAGTCGAGTTGGGGCGCCGGAGACCCAGTACTTC. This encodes CASSRVGAPETQYF.

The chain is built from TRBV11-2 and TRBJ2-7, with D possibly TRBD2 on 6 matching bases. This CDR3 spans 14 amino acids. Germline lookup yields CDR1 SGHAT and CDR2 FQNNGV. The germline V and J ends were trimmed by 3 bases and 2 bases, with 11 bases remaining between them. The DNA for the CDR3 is TGTGCCAGCAGCTTTTGGGGAGGCGCCTACGAGCAGTACTTC. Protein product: CASSFWGGAYEQYF.

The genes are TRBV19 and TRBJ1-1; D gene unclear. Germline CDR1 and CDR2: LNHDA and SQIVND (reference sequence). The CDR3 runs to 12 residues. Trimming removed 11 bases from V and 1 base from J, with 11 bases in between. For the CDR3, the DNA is TGTGCCTGCGCGGATGGGAACACTGAAGCTTTCTTT. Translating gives CACADGNTEAFF.

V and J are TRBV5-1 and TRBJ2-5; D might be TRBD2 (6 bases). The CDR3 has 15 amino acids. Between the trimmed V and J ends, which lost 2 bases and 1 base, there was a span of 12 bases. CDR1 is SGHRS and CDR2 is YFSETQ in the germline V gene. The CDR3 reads CASSLVPSAQETQYF. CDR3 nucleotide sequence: TGCGCCAGCAGCTTAGTACCTAGCGCCCAAGAGACCCAGTACTTC.

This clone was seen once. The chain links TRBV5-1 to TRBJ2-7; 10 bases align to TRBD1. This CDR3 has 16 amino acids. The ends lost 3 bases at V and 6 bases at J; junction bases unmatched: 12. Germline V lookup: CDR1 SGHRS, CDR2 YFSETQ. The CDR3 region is CASSWYLPGQGSEQYF. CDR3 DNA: TGCGCCAGCAGCTGGTACCTCCCGGGACAGGGGTCCGAGCAGTACTTC.

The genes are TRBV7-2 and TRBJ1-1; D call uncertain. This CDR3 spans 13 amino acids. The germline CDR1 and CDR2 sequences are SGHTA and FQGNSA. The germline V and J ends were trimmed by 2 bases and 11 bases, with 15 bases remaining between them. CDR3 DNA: TGTGCCAGCAGCTTACTCACGGAGGGAGAGGCTTTCTTT. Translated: CASSLLTEGEAFF.

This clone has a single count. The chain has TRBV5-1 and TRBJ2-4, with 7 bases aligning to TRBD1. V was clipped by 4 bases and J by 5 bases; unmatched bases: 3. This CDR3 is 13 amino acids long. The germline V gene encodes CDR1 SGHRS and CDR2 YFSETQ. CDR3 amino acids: CASSVGQENIQYF. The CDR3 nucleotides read TGCGCCAGCAGCGTAGGACAGGAAAACATTCAGTACTTC.

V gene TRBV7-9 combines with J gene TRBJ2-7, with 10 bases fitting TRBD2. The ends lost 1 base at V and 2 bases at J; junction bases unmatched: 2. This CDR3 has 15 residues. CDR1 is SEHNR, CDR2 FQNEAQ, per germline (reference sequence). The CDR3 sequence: CASSLVLAGAYEQYF. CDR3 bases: TGTGCCAGCAGCTTAGTCCTAGCGGGAGCCTACGAGCAGTACTTC. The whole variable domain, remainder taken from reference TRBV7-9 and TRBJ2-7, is DTGVSQNPRHKITKRGQNVTFRCDPISEHNRLYWYRQTLGQGPEFLTYFQNEAQLEKSRLLSDRFSAERPKGSFSTLEIQRTEQGDSAMYLCASSLVLAGAYEQYFGPGTRLTVT.

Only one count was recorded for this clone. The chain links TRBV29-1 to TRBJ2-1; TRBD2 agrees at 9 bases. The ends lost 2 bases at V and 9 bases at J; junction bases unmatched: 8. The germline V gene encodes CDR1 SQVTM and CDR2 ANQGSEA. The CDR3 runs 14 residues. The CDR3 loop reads CSVEFLAGAVEQFF. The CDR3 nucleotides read TGCAGCGTTGAATTTTTAGCGGGAGCGGTTGAGCAGTTCTTC.

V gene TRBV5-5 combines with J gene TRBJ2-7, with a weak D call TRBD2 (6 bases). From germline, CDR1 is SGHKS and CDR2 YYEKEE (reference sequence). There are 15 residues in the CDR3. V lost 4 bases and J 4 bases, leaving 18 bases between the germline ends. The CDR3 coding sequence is TGTGCCAGCAGCCCTGGGACGGCCGCGGGGTACGAGCAGTACTTC. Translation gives CASSPGTAAGYEQYF.

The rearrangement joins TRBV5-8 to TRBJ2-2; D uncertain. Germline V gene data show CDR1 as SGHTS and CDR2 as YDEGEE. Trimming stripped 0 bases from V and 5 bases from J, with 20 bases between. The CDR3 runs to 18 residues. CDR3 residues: CASSLGDPAAPGTGELFF. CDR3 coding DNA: TGTGCCAGCAGCTTGGGCGACCCGGCGGCGCCCGGAACCGGGGAGCTGTTTTTT.

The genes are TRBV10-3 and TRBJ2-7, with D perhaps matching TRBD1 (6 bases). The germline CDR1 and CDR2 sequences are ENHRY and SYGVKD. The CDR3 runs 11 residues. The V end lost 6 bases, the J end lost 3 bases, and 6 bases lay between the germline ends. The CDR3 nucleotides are TGTGCCATCAGGGACAGCTACGAGCAGTACTTC. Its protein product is CAIRDSYEQYF.

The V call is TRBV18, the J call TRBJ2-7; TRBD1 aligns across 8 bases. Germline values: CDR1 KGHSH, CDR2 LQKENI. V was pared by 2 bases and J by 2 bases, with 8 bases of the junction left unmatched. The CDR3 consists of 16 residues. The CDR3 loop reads CASSPSPFRGPYEQYF. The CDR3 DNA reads TGTGCCAGCTCACCAAGTCCGTTCAGGGGGCCCTACGAGCAGTACTTC. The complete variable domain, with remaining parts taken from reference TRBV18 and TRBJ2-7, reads NAGVMQNPRHLVRRRGQEARLRCSPMKGHSHVYWYRQLPEEGLKFMVYLQKENIIDESGMPKERFSAEFPKEGPSILRIQQVVRGDSAAYFCASSPSPFRGPYEQYFGPGTRLTVT.

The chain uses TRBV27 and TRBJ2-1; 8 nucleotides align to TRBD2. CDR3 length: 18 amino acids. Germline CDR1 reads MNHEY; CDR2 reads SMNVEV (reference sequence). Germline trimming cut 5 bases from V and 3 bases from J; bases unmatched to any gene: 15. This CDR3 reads CASSPIPRSGAGYNEQFF. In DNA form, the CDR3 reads TGTGCCAGCAGTCCCATCCCGCGTAGCGGGGCCGGCTACAATGAGCAGTTCTTC.

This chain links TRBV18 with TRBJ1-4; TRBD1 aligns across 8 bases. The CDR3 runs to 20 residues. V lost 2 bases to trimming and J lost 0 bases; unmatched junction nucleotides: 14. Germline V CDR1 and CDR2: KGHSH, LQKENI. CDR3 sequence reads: CASSPSSPGQVPPTNEKLFF. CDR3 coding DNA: TGTGCCAGCTCACCATCCTCCCCGGGACAGGTCCCTCCAACTAATGAAAAACTGTTTTTT.

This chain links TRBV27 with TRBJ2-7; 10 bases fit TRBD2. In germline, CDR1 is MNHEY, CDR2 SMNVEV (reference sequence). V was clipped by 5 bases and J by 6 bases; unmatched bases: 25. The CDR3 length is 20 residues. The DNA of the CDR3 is TGTGCCAGCAGTCTTACGGGGGGGGGACTGTCTAGCGGGAGACCCCTCGAGCAGTACTTC. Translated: CASSLTGGGLSSGRPLEQYF.

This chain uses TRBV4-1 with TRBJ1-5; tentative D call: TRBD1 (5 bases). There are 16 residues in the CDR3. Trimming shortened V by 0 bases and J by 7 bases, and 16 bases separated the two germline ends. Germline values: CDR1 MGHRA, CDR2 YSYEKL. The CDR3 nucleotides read TGCGCCAGCAGCCAAGATGGGGGGGGTTGGCGCCAGCCCCAGCATTTT. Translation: CASSQDGGGWRQPQHF.